Sequencing of this T cell receptor (beta chain) was carried out in a study of vaccination and CD4 T cells after COVID-19. Sequencing of the DNA from cultured CD4+ T cells was carried out with the Oncomine TCR Beta short-read assay. From the PCR reads, TCRdb called clonotypes with MiXCR, one entry per CDR3 protein. The sample contains fewer than 20,000 distinct CDR3 sequences, roughly 60% of which appear only once. As for this clonotype: The antigen is undetermined.

J was trimmed by 1 base and V by 5 bases; bases with no gene match: 8. Germline-derived CDR1 and CDR2 are SGHTA and FQGNSA. The CDR3 has 15 amino acids. Treatment here: roughly 11-day PBMC culture with coronavirus spike peptide pools or control peptides (ViraFEST assay). Material for sequencing was CD4+ T cells from blood, cultured in vitro. V gene TRBV7-2 combines with J gene TRBJ2-7; 7 nucleotides agree with TRBD1. The source is a human donor who had recovered from COVID-19. CDR3 region: CASSPAGTDSYEQYF. Here the CDR3 DNA reads TGTGCCAGCAGCCCAGCCGGGACAGATTCCTACGAGCAGTACTTC.